What follows describes a single T cell receptor (beta chain). These data are taken from a study of read filtering for tumor transcriptome and immune sequencing. Background on the study: The cohort had roughly 17 men and 14 women aged roughly 45 to 90, mean about 70 years. Under ten patients were R-ISS I, approximately 15 were R-ISS II, roughly seven were R-ISS III. Transcriptome libraries were built from DNase-treated RNA.

V was clipped by 4 bases and J by 9 bases; unmatched bases: 9. CDR1 is SEHNR, CDR2 FQNEAQ, per germline (reference sequence). This CDR3 is 14 amino acids long. Molecular barcoded adaptors covering alpha/delta and beta/gamma chains were used on about 0.4 ug RNA. MiXCR, applied by TCRdb to the reads, yields one record per CDR3 protein. The repertoire consists of roughly 49,000 distinct CDR3 sequences, with roughly a fifth occurring once and the leading ten covering around two fifths. The origin of this receptor is a donor at least 40 years old with multiple myeloma. Input material: a population of CD138-negative cells sorted from bone marrow. The chain carries TRBV7-9 and TRBJ2-1, with 7 bases fitting TRBD1. CDR3 DNA sequence: TGTGCCAGCAGCTCCACAGGGGTGTATAGTGAGCAGTTCTTC. Protein product: CASSSTGVYSEQFF.